The 27 T cell receptor beta chains below come from one sample, sequenced in a study of T cells in Graves' hyperthyroidism and ophthalmopathy. The TCR beta CDR3 regions underwent amplification using RNA transcripts as the source. During a first-round RT-PCR of the TCR CDR3, the HTBI primer set was used. TCRdb passed the multiplex PCR reads through MiXCR, listing each CDR3 protein once. Of around 270,000 distinct CDR3 sequences in the sample, 15% to 20% were seen once. Sample: blood. The receptors originated from a middle-aged man with Graves' ophthalmopathy.

This clonotype has a count of ten or more. The chain has TRBV2 and TRBJ2-2; D is uncertain. The CDR3 consists of 13 residues. Trimming cost V 3 bases and J 6 bases, with 8 bases left between them. Germline V gene lookup returns CDR1 SNHLY and CDR2 FYNNEI. The CDR3 loop is CASSEEFAGELFF. The CDR3 region has the DNA TGTGCCAGCAGTGAGGAGTTCGCCGGGGAGCTGTTTTTT.

As regards this clonotype: At one end, the junction sequence differs from germline, possibly due to a read error. The rearrangement links TRBV7-8 to TRBJ1-5; D gene uncertain. The germline CDR1 and CDR2 sequences are SGHVS and FQNEAQ. This CDR3 has 17 amino acids. The CDR3 DNA reads TGTGTCAGCAGCTTAGTCGGCAACGGGCGAAGCAATCAGCCCCAGCATTTT. Translating it yields CVSSLVGNGRSNQPQHF.

This clonotype was found a few times. The V call is TRBV12-3 or TRBV12-4, the J call TRBJ2-2; D call uncertain. V was trimmed by 0 bases and J by 4 bases, leaving 6 bases between them. There are 14 residues in the CDR3. CDR3 amino acids: CASSLARSTGELFF. CDR3 sequence (DNA): TGTGCCAGCAGTTTAGCTAGAAGCACCGGGGAGCTGTTTTTT.

The chain links TRBV6-6 to TRBJ2-2; D assignment may be TRBD1 or TRBD2 (6 bases each). The CDR3 is made up of 16 amino acids. In germline, CDR1 is MNHNY, CDR2 SVGAGI (reference sequence). V was shortened by 0 bases and J by 5 bases, with 13 bases between the two germline ends. The CDR3 protein is CASSYSPTGRTGELFF. CDR3 nucleotides: TGTGCCAGCAGTTACTCTCCTACAGGGAGGACCGGGGAGCTGTTTTTT.

This clonotype was observed many times. This chain links TRBV11-2 with TRBJ2-7; the match to TRBD2 covers 12 bases. CDR1 SGHAT and CDR2 FQNNGV come from the germline V gene. CDR3 length: 16 residues. The junction had 7 bases not matched to a gene; V was cut back by 4 bases and J by 3 bases. The CDR3 DNA reads as TGTGCCAGCAGCTCACCTAGCGGGAGGGCGTTCTACGAGCAGTACTTC. As protein: CASSSPSGRAFYEQYF.

This clonotype has only a few counts. V usage is TRBV5-4 and J usage is TRBJ1-1; D gene unclear. V lost 4 bases to trimming and J lost 4 bases, with 17 bases between them. Germline loops: CDR1 SGHNT, CDR2 YYREEE (reference sequence). This CDR3 has 15 residues. The CDR3 DNA sequence: TGTGCCAGCAGCCCACTTGAAGCCCCGGGCACTGAAGCTTTCTTT. This gives the protein CASSPLEAPGTEAFF.

Ten or more counts support this clonotype. The V gene is TRBV18, the J gene TRBJ2-7; possibly TRBD1 or TRBD2 for D (6 bases each). The CDR3 runs 15 residues. CDR1 and CDR2 (germline): KGHSH, LQKENI. Trimming took 3 bases from V and 2 from J, leaving 14 bases between them. This CDR3 is CASSPGGGTAYEQYF. CDR3 DNA: TGTGCCAGCTCACCGGGGGGCGGGACGGCCTACGAGCAGTACTTC.

This clonotype has a handful of counts. The chain has TRBV24-1 and TRBJ2-7; D is unclear. Germline values: CDR1 KGHDR, CDR2 SFDVKD. This CDR3 region has 13 residues. Trimming took off 3 bases at V and 4 bases at J, with 9 bases between the two ends. CDR3 nucleotide sequence: TGTGCCACCAGTGATCCCGGCCGTTACGAGCAGTACTTC. Protein: CATSDPGRYEQYF.

Only a few counts were recorded for this clonotype. The rearrangement uses TRBV6-1 and TRBJ1-6; D is unclear. V was shortened by 9 bases and J by 6 bases, with 12 bases between the two germline ends. Germline-derived CDR1 and CDR2 are MNHNS and SASEGT. The CDR3 runs 13 residues. The CDR3 DNA sequence: TGTGCCAGTTACCGGGAAGTTAATTCACCCCTCCACTTT. Translating gives CASYREVNSPLHF.

The chain links TRBV12-3 or TRBV12-4 to TRBJ2-2, with a weak D call TRBD1 (6 bases). V dropped 6 bases and J dropped 2 bases, with 13 bases sitting between them. The CDR3 has 15 residues. The CDR3 DNA reads TGTGCCAGCAGGTTCAGGGGACAAAACACCGGGGAGCTGTTTTTT. The encoded protein is CASRFRGQNTGELFF.

This clonotype occurred many times. J is TRBJ1-3 and V is TRBV11-2, with TRBD1 identical over 7 bases. Germline V lookup: CDR1 SGHAT, CDR2 FQNNGV. This CDR3 contains 15 residues. V dropped 5 bases and J dropped 4; count of bases not matched to a gene: 8. The CDR3 DNA reads TGTGCCAGCAGCCTATCGACAGGGTACGGAAACACCATATATTTT. Amino acid sequence: CASSLSTGYGNTIYF.

This clonotype was found a few times. J is TRBJ1-2 and V is TRBV28, with D perhaps TRBD1 (6 bases). Germline V gives CDR1 MDHEN, CDR2 SYDVKM. V was cut by 5 bases and J by 5 bases, with 12 bases left in between. CDR3 length: 13 residues. The CDR3 region has the DNA TGTGCCAGCAGTCAGGACAGCGTTTATGGCTACACCTTC. Translation: CASSQDSVYGYTF.

In its sample, this clonotype was seen a few times. This chain uses TRBV19 with TRBJ2-7; D is ambiguous. Germline CDR1 and CDR2: LNHDA and SQIVND (reference sequence). V was cut by 8 bases and J by 4 bases, with 12 bases left in between. The CDR3 has 12 residues. The CDR3 nucleotides are TGTGCCAGTCTCTCCGGTGGGTACGAGCAGTACTTC. Protein product: CASLSGGYEQYF.

In its sample, this clonotype was seen a few times. The chain couples TRBV28 to TRBJ2-3; no firm D call. Germline assignment: CDR1 MDHEN and CDR2 SYDVKM. The CDR3 has 13 residues. V was shortened by 2 bases and J by 6 bases, with 9 bases between the two germline ends. The CDR3, as DNA: TGTGCCAGCAGTTTAAATCTTGGGGATACGCAGTATTTT. It codes for CASSLNLGDTQYF.

The gene calls are TRBV28 and TRBJ1-1, with 8 bases aligning to TRBD1. CDR3 length: 17 amino acids. Germline V gene sequence: CDR1 MDHEN, CDR2 SYDVKM. The trim removed 1 base at V and 3 bases at J, leaving 10 bases unmatched. This CDR3 reads CASSLLAGGGRDTEAFF. CDR3 nucleotides: TGTGCCAGCAGTTTATTAGCAGGGGGCGGGAGGGACACTGAAGCTTTCTTT.

There are many counts of this clonotype. The chain uses TRBV20-1 and TRBJ2-1; 13 nucleotides align to TRBD2. V trimming: 5 bases; J trimming: 6 bases; junction bases outside the gene matches: 10. This CDR3 has 16 amino acids. Germline CDR1 DFQATT, CDR2 SNEGSKA (reference sequence). DNA for the CDR3: TGCAGTGCTGCCCCCACTAGCGGGAGGGTAGGCAATGAGCAGTTCTTC. It translates to CSAAPTSGRVGNEQFF.

In its sample, this clonotype was seen once. This chain links TRBV20-1 with TRBJ2-4; 9 bases line up with TRBD1. The CDR3 covers 17 residues. Germline V gives CDR1 DFQATT, CDR2 SNEGSKA (reference sequence). Trimming cost V 0 bases and J 1 base; bases outside gene matches: 7. The CDR3 region is CSAREGQGRSAKNIQYF. The CDR3 DNA reads TGCAGTGCTAGAGAGGGACAGGGCCGATCGGCCAAAAACATTCAGTACTTC.

The chain carries TRBV12-3 or TRBV12-4 and TRBJ1-2, with D maybe TRBD1 (6 bases). Trimming left V 5 bases short and J 1 base short, with 17 bases between. The CDR3 is 16 residues long. The CDR3 is CASSPITGLGNYGYTF. CDR3 in DNA: TGTGCCAGCAGTCCCATTACAGGGTTGGGTAACTATGGCTACACCTTC.

The sample holds many counts of this clonotype. The chain joins TRBV28 to TRBJ2-3; 14 nucleotides line up with TRBD2. There are 15 residues in the CDR3. Per the germline V gene, CDR1 is MDHEN and CDR2 is SYDVKM. V was pared by 10 bases and J by 5 bases, with 8 bases of the junction left unmatched. The CDR3 here is CATFGLAGGGDTQYF. Written as DNA, the CDR3 is TGTGCCACTTTCGGACTAGCGGGAGGTGGAGATACGCAGTATTTT.

This clonotype was picked up a small number of times. The genes are TRBV12-3 or TRBV12-4 and TRBJ1-5; D is uncertain. V was pared by 4 bases and J by 4 bases, with 8 bases between. The CDR3 contains 13 residues. The CDR3 region is CASSSTENQPQHF. CDR3 DNA sequence: TGTGCCAGCAGTTCTACAGAGAATCAGCCCCAGCATTTT.

The CDR3, as DNA: TGTGCCAGCAGCTTGTTTTTTCGACTAGCGGGACAAGAGACCCAGTACTTC. This encodes CASSLFFRLAGQETQYF. The chain recombines TRBV5-6 with TRBJ2-5, with 11 bases fitting TRBD2. This CDR3 spans 17 amino acids. The V gene end was trimmed by 1 base and the J gene end by 2 bases; junction bases not matched to a gene: 7. The germline V gene encodes CDR1 SGHDT and CDR2 YYEEEE. The complete variable domain, with remaining parts taken from reference TRBV5-6 and TRBJ2-5, reads DAGVTQSPTHLIKTRGQQVTLRCSPKSGHDTVSWYQQALGQGPQFIFQYYEEEERQRGNFPDRFSGHQFPNYSSELNVNALLLGDSALYLCASSLFFRLAGQETQYFGPGTRLLVL.

This clonotype was seen more than once but under ten times. V is TRBV6-1 and J is TRBJ1-1; D might be TRBD1 (5 bases). V was pared by 0 bases and J by 4 bases, with 12 bases between. The CDR3 runs to 15 residues. Germline loops: CDR1 MNHNS, CDR2 SASEGT. The CDR3 region is CASSEAGGGGTEAFF. DNA of the CDR3: TGTGCCAGCAGTGAAGCTGGGGGTGGAGGCACTGAAGCTTTCTTT.

This clonotype has a count of ten or more. This chain links TRBV12-3 or TRBV12-4 with TRBJ2-5; 10 nucleotides line up with TRBD1. The CDR3 contains 14 residues. V lost 6 bases to trimming and J lost 4 bases; unmatched junction nucleotides: 5. In nucleotides, the CDR3 is TGTGCCAGCAGGGGGGACAGGGGCACAGAGACCCAGTACTTC. Protein: CASRGDRGTETQYF.

This clonotype came up many times. The chain recombines TRBV5-1 with TRBJ1-1; TRBD1 might be the D (5 bases). Germline values: CDR1 SGHRS, CDR2 YFSETQ. Trimming shortened V by 1 base and J by 3 bases, and 13 bases separated the two germline ends. The CDR3 totals 15 residues. The CDR3 region has the DNA TGCGCCAGCAGCTTGTCGGGGGTTGGGGACACTGAAGCTTTCTTT. Translation: CASSLSGVGDTEAFF.

This clonotype has a count of ten or more. V gene TRBV5-1 combines with J gene TRBJ1-1, with D uncertain. V dropped 0 bases and J dropped 1 base, with 7 bases sitting between them. The CDR3 has 14 residues. The germline gives CDR1 SGHRS, CDR2 YFSETQ. CDR3 coding DNA: TGCGCCAGCAGCTTGGCCTCGGCGAACACTGAAGCTTTCTTT. This sequence encodes CASSLASANTEAFF.

In this sample, this clonotype turned up many times. The chain links TRBV7-8 to TRBJ2-3; 13 bases fit TRBD2. Looked up from germline, CDR1 is SGHVS and CDR2 is FQNEAQ. This CDR3 has 17 residues. Losses at the gene ends were 5 bases for V and 3 bases for J; bases not matched to a gene: 8. The CDR3 region is CASSPRTSGSPTDTQYF. The CDR3 nucleotides are TGTGCCAGCAGCCCGAGGACTAGCGGGAGCCCGACAGATACGCAGTATTTT. Full variable domain (missing parts from reference TRBV7-8 and TRBJ2-3): GAGVSQSPRYKVAKRGQDVALRCDPISGHVSLFWYQQALGQGPEFLTYFQNEAQLDKSGLPSDRFFAERPEGSVSTLKIQRTQQEDSAVYLCASSPRTSGSPTDTQYFGPGTRLTVL.

Only a few counts were recorded for this clonotype. This chain joins TRBV19 and TRBJ1-5, with D uncertain. CDR1 and CDR2 (germline): LNHDA, SQIVND (reference sequence). V shed 3 bases and J shed 3 bases, with 9 bases lying between them. The CDR3 contains 14 residues. CDR3 in amino acids: CASSIGRINQPQHF. The DNA for the CDR3 is TGTGCCAGTAGTATTGGACGGATCAATCAGCCCCAGCATTTT.